Below, 18 T cell receptor beta chains from the same sample are listed, as sequenced in a study of cytomegalovirus exposure and HLA in healthy donors. The PCR had 60 Vbeta and 13 Jbeta primers. Profiling relied on immunoSEQ multiplex PCR, and the TCRdb table lists in-frame clones only, not all of them. Of 150,000 to 200,000 clones detected, 75% to 90% appear once; the ten largest clones hold 6.5% to 8.5%. Sequenced input: PBMCs. The source of these receptors is a man aged 25 to 40 in good health and CMV-seropositive.

Only a few counts were recorded for this clone. J is TRBJ2-1 and V is TRBV27; TRBD1 aligns across 10 bases. The CDR3 spans 17 residues. The trim removed 0 bases at V and 9 bases at J, leaving 11 bases unmatched. Germline V gene sequence: CDR1 MNHEY, CDR2 SMNVEV (reference sequence). In DNA form, the CDR3 reads TGTGCCAGCAGTTTATCGAGCAGACAGGGGGCTCTAGGTGAGCAGTTCTTC. Its protein is CASSLSSRQGALGEQFF.

The chain carries TRBV27 and TRBJ1-1; D is perhaps TRBD1 (5 bases). V dropped 2 bases and J dropped 7 bases, with 8 bases sitting between them. Germline CDR1 MNHEY, CDR2 SMNVEV (reference sequence). The length of the CDR3 is 12 residues. The CDR3 here is CASSLGQGEAFF. CDR3 nucleotides: TGTGCCAGCAGTTTAGGCCAGGGTGAAGCTTTCTTT.

V usage is TRBV27 and J usage is TRBJ2-6, with D tentatively TRBD2 (6 bases). Germline CDR1 reads MNHEY; CDR2 reads SMNVEV (reference sequence). This CDR3 is built from 15 residues. V lost 3 bases, J lost 2 bases, and 8 bases lay in between. CDR3 sequence reads: CASSFSGAGANVLTF. DNA for the CDR3: TGTGCCAGCAGTTTTTCGGGAGCTGGGGCCAACGTCCTGACTTTC.

This rearrangement joins TRBV5-6 to TRBJ2-1; no clear D. The ends were cut back, 0 bases at V and 5 bases at J, with 12 bases in the middle. CDR1 and CDR2 (germline): SGHDT, YYEEEE. There are 15 residues in the CDR3. This chain's CDR3 is CASSLAFPVNNEQFF. The DNA of the CDR3 is TGTGCCAGCAGCTTGGCTTTCCCAGTGAACAATGAGCAGTTCTTC. The full variable domain, rest sourced from reference TRBV5-6 and TRBJ2-1, is DAGVTQSPTHLIKTRGQQVTLRCSPKSGHDTVSWYQQALGQGPQFIFQYYEEEERQRGNFPDRFSGHQFPNYSSELNVNALLLGDSALYLCASSLAFPVNNEQFFGPGTRLTVL.

The chain couples TRBV11-3 to TRBJ2-3, with unresolved D. V dropped 10 bases and J dropped 4 bases, with 18 bases sitting between them. Looked up from germline, CDR1 is SGHNT and CDR2 is YENEEA. CDR3 length: 14 residues. The CDR3 DNA is TGTGCCACAAGTACAAACCGAGGCTCAGATACGCAGTATTTT. Residues: CATSTNRGSDTQYF.

The gene calls are TRBV27 and TRBJ2-1; TRBD2 matches at 11 bases. The CDR3 length is 16 residues. The junction had 5 bases not matched to a gene; V was cut back by 5 bases and J by 2 bases. Germline lookup yields CDR1 MNHEY and CDR2 SMNVEV (reference sequence). CDR3 nucleotide sequence: TGTGCCAGCAGTCGGAGACTAGCGGGGCCCTACAATGAGCAGTTCTTC. This gives the protein CASSRRLAGPYNEQFF.

V is TRBV18 and J is TRBJ1-1; no definite D call. The CDR3 has 13 residues. The V gene's germline CDR1 is KGHSH and CDR2 LQKENI. Trimming pared 1 base from V and 7 bases from J, leaving 10 bases between. The CDR3 DNA follows: TGTGCCAGCTCACCACGGGAGTCTGGTGAAGCTTTCTTT. This gives the protein CASSPRESGEAFF. The whole variable domain, filled in from reference TRBV18 and TRBJ1-1, reads NAGVMQNPRHLVRRRGQEARLRCSPMKGHSHVYWYRQLPEEGLKFMVYLQKENIIDESGMPKERFSAEFPKEGPSILRIQQVVRGDSAAYFCASSPRESGEAFFGQGTRLTVV.

This rearrangement joins TRBV7-8 to TRBJ2-7, with D possibly matching TRBD1 (5 bases). The CDR3 has 13 residues. The germline V gene encodes CDR1 SGHVS and CDR2 FQNEAQ. V dropped 4 bases and J dropped 3 bases, with 10 bases sitting between them. CDR3 coding DNA: TGTGCCAGCAGCTCATCTCAGGGCTACGAGCAGTACTTC. Encoded protein: CASSSSQGYEQYF.

V usage is TRBV6-5 and J usage is TRBJ1-3; 7 bases are a match to TRBD1. Germline CDR1 reads MNHEY; CDR2 reads SVGAGI. Unmatched junction bases numbered 4, after V lost 2 bases and J lost 9 bases. The CDR3 has 13 residues. CDR3 in amino acids: CASSYPRGSTIYF. CDR3 in DNA: TGTGCCAGCAGTTACCCCAGGGGGAGCACCATATATTTT.

The rearrangement links TRBV21-1 to TRBJ2-7; TRBD1 is the table's D call and was not checked against the DNA. TRBV21-1 is classified as a pseudogene. The CDR3 spans 16 residues. The CDR3 reads CASSKVLRGPPNEQYF. The DNA of the CDR3 is TGTGCCAGCAGCAAAGTATTAAGGGGCCCGCCGAACGAGCAGTACTTC.

The chain uses TRBV7-8 and TRBJ2-5; TRBD1 agrees at 7 bases. TRBJ2-7 explains the end of the DNA better; the J call may be wrong. The CDR3 contains 16 residues. Germline CDR1 and CDR2: SGHVS and FQNEAQ. CDR3 protein: CASSLGPQGNVIEQYF. The DNA of the CDR3 is TGTGCCAGCAGCTTAGGACCACAGGGGAATGTCATCGAGCAGTACTTC.

This rearrangement joins TRBV29-1 to TRBJ2-2; the D is unclear. Germline V gene data show CDR1 as SQVTM and CDR2 as ANQGSEA. This CDR3 comprises 12 residues. V was trimmed by 4 bases and J by 3 bases, leaving 6 bases between them. This chain's CDR3 is CSVGGYTGELFF. Here the CDR3 DNA reads TGCAGCGTTGGCGGTTACACCGGGGAGCTGTTTTTT.

The rearrangement links TRBV5-1 to TRBJ2-7; 9 nucleotides agree with TRBD1. There are 12 residues in the CDR3. The ends lost 3 bases at V and 5 bases at J; junction bases unmatched: 0. Germline V lookup: CDR1 SGHRS, CDR2 YFSETQ. In nucleotides, the CDR3 is TGCGCCAGCAGCTGGACAGGGGACGAGCAGTACTTC. Translating it yields CASSWTGDEQYF.

This clone was recorded once. The chain couples TRBV6-5 to TRBJ1-1; D is uncertain. CDR1 and CDR2 from the germline V gene are MNHEY and SVGAGI. The V and J ends lost 2 bases and 0 bases respectively, with 13 bases between them. The CDR3 covers 16 residues. The CDR3 DNA reads TGTGCCAGCAGTTACGCGGGCAGGACGATGAACACTGAAGCTTTCTTT. This encodes CASSYAGRTMNTEAFF.

V gene TRBV19 combines with J gene TRBJ2-3; D is undetermined. The ends were cut back, 5 bases at V and 6 bases at J, with 15 bases in the middle. Per the germline V gene, CDR1 is LNHDA and CDR2 is SQIVND (reference sequence). The CDR3 loop spans 14 amino acids. CDR3 coding DNA: TGTGCCAGTAGTCCCCGCCGGAGACCGGATACGCAGTATTTT. This translates into CASSPRRRPDTQYF.

The J gene is TRBJ2-1, the V gene TRBV5-4, with TRBD2 matching over 8 bases. This CDR3 is 15 amino acids long. Germline V lookup: CDR1 SGHNT, CDR2 YYREEE (reference sequence). The ends lost 5 bases at V and 4 bases at J; junction bases unmatched: 8. DNA of the CDR3: TGTGCCAGCAGATCGGGACTAGAGATATACAATGAGCAGTTCTTC. Translated, it gives CASRSGLEIYNEQFF.

This rearrangement joins TRBV13 to TRBJ2-5; TRBD2 agrees at 16 bases. Losses at the gene ends were 4 bases for V and 4 bases for J; bases not matched to a gene: 12. This CDR3 has 19 residues. The germline CDR1 and CDR2 sequences are PRHDT and FYEKMQ (reference sequence). The CDR3 nucleotides are TGTGCCAGCAGCTCCTCGTACGGGACTAGCGGGGGGGCTGGAGAGACCCAGTACTTC. Translating it yields CASSSSYGTSGGAGETQYF.

The count of this clone is one. The rearrangement joins TRBV5-4 to TRBJ1-4; D is perhaps TRBD1 (5 bases). The CDR3 totals 14 residues. Trimming took 4 bases from V and 8 from J, leaving 15 bases between them. Germline CDR1 SGHNT, CDR2 YYREEE (reference sequence). The CDR3 loop is CASSHRDSTEKLFF. The CDR3 region has the DNA TGTGCCAGCAGCCACCGGGACTCCACAGAAAAACTGTTTTTT.